This T cell receptor beta chain was profiled in a study of human T cells and chemical hapten exposure. The wider study: A mostly female patient group had alopecia areata, totalis or universalis.

The CDR3 is 12 residues long. Germline assignment: CDR1 SGHTA and CDR2 FQGNSA. V dropped 1 base and J dropped 3 bases, with 3 bases sitting between them. Time point denoted: patch test 3, about 24 weeks after DPC sensitization. Described treatment: therapeutic diphenylcyclopropenone sensitization with weekly scalp DPC. This clonotype was recorded at least ten times. Per the original methods: Samples ranged from roughly 23,224 to 700,000 TCRs, with a median of roughly 95,000. From the RACE reads, TCRdb called clonotypes with MiXCR, one entry per CDR3 protein. TCRdb, not the original authors, processed these V and J calls. The sample lists 70,000 or so distinct CDR3 sequences, approximately 12% occurring once.

This receptor was obtained from a woman in her 50s with alopecia areata. Some clones in this sample may be carry-over from other donors' samples. The chain recombines TRBV7-2 with TRBJ1-2; the D is unclear. Sequenced material: whole blood, taken in connection with sensitization to the hapten diphenylcyclopropenone (DPC). As DNA, the CDR3 is TGTGCCAGCAGCTTAGAGTACTATGGCTACACCTTC. Its translation is CASSLEYYGYTF.